This TCR beta chain came from a study of T-cell reconstitution after alpha-beta-depleted transplantation in children. Study observations and caveats: Most T-cell counts and diversity one year after the transplant came from T cells that were newly produced. Some patients' high day-60 TCRbeta diversity was traced to surviving recipient T cells and thymic progenitors. Several hundred expanded graft clones reportedly gave rise to the alpha-beta T cells present about two months after transplant.

This clonotype appeared many times. Its antigen is not known. The length of the CDR3 is 10 residues. V lost 6 bases to trimming and J lost 5 bases, with 7 bases between them. Germline values: CDR1 SQVTM, CDR2 ANQGSEA. Construction of the TCRbeta library involved unique molecular identifiers. TCRdb redid the calling of the PCR reads with MiXCR, one entry per CDR3 protein. The sample shows 670,000 or so distinct CDR3 sequences, 13% of them seen only once. The clonotype was recovered from a girl aged 2-15 years with congenital amegakaryocytic thrombocytopenia, due to receive a stem cell transplant. The chain carries TRBV29-1 and TRBJ1-1; D is unclear. Sequenced here: PBMCs, sampled before TCRalphabeta/CD19-depleted stem cell transplant. CDR3 sequence (DNA): TGCAGCGTCGCGGGAACTGAAGCTTTCTTT. Translated, it gives CSVAGTEAFF.